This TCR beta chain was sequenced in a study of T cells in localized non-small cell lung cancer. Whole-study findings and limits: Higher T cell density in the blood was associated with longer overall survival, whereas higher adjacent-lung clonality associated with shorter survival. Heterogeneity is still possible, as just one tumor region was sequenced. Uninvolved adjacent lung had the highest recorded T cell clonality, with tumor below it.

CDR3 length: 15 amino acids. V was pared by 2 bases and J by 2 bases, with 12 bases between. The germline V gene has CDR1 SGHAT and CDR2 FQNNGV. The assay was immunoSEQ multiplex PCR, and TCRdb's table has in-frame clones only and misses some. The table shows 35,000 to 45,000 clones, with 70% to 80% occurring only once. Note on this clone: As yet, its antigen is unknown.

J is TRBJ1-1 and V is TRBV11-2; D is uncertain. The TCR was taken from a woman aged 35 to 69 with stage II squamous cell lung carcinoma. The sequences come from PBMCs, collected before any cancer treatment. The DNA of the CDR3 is TGTGCCAGCAGCTTATGGTCCCGGATTAACACTGAAGCTTTCTTT. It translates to CASSLWSRINTEAFF.